A single sample gave rise to the 27 T cell receptor beta chains below, sequenced in a study of cytotoxic CD8 clonotypes in ibrutinib-treated CLL. Data came from immunoSEQ multiplex PCR; TCRdb stores just in-frame clones and leaves some out. The repertoire holds some 130,000 clones, with 75% to 90% as singletons. The sample was PBMCs, taken after 24 months of ibrutinib treatment. The receptors here all came from a human donor with chronic lymphocytic leukemia.

The rearrangement uses TRBV7-3 and TRBJ2-1, with TRBD2 as a possible D gene (6 bases). The CDR3 is 13 amino acids. V lost 2 bases, J lost 6 bases, and 8 bases lay in between. Germline V gene sequence: CDR1 SGHTA, CDR2 FQGTGA. CDR3 nucleotide sequence: TGTGCCAGCAGCTTAGGACTATTCAATGAGCAGTTCTTC. Protein: CASSLGLFNEQFF. Complete variable domain (other parts from reference TRBV7-3 and TRBJ2-1): GAGVSQTPSNKVTEKGKYVELRCDPISGHTALYWYRQSLGQGPEFLIYFQGTGAADDSGLPNDRFFAVRPEGSVSTLKIQRTERGDSAVYLCASSLGLFNEQFFGPGTRLTVL.

The chain carries TRBV28 and TRBJ1-6; a possible D gene is TRBD1 (5 bases). Germline loops: CDR1 MDHEN, CDR2 SYDVKM. The ends were cut back, 6 bases at V and 8 bases at J, with 14 bases in the middle. CDR3 length equals 14 residues. The CDR3: CASSYSGGYSPLHF. CDR3 DNA: TGTGCCAGCAGCTACAGCGGGGGGTATTCACCCCTCCACTTT. The whole variable domain, remainder taken from reference TRBV28 and TRBJ1-6, is DVKVTQSSRYLVKRTGEKVFLECVQDMDHENMFWYRQDPGLGLRLIYFSYDVKMKEKGDIPEGYSVSREKKERFSLILESASTNQTSMYLCASSYSGGYSPLHFGNGTRLTVT.

This rearrangement joins TRBV28 to TRBJ1-3; D remains unclear. Trimming cost V 6 bases and J 2 bases, with 5 bases left between them. This CDR3 is 12 amino acids long. CDR1 MDHEN and CDR2 SYDVKM come from the germline V gene. The CDR3 DNA reads as TGTGCCAGCAGCCCGCCTGGAAACACCATATATTTT. Residues: CASSPPGNTIYF.

The CDR3, as DNA: TGTGCCAGCAACCTGTCGCCCCAAGAGACCCAGTACTTC. It yields the protein CASNLSPQETQYF. The chain carries TRBV9 and TRBJ2-5, with unresolved D. The CDR3 extends over 13 amino acids. V dropped 6 bases and J dropped 1 base, with 10 bases sitting between them. Germline CDR1 reads SGDLS; CDR2 reads YYNGEE. Using reference TRBV9 and TRBJ2-5 for the parts outside the CDR3, the full variable domain is DSGVTQTPKHLITATGQRVTLRCSPRSGDLSVYWYQQSLDQGLQFLIQYYNGEERAKGNILERFSAQQFPDLHSELNLSSLELGDSALYFCASNLSPQETQYFGPGTRLLVL.

This clone appeared once. This chain uses TRBV4-1 with TRBJ2-7, with D uncertain. The CDR3 runs to 14 residues. CDR1 and CDR2 from the germline V gene are MGHRA and YSYEKL. The ends were cut back, 0 bases at V and 5 bases at J, with 11 bases in the middle. CDR3 sequence: CASSQDPSSDEQYF. DNA for the CDR3: TGCGCCAGCAGCCAAGATCCTTCGTCCGACGAGCAGTACTTC.

The chain employs TRBV7-9 and TRBJ2-2; D remains unclear. CDR3 length equals 15 residues. The V gene lost 1 base and the J gene lost 1 base, with 7 bases spanning the gap. Per the germline V gene, CDR1 is SEHNR and CDR2 is FQNEAQ (reference sequence). As DNA, the CDR3 is TGTGCCAGCAGCTTAGTTCCCAGGAACACCGGGGAGCTGTTTTTT. Its protein is CASSLVPRNTGELFF.

V gene TRBV2 combines with J gene TRBJ2-3; 7 bases line up with TRBD1. With 3 bases clipped from V and 2 bases from J, the junction kept 2 bases outside the gene matches. This CDR3 region has 14 residues. CDR1 is SNHLY and CDR2 is FYNNEI in the germline V gene. Here the CDR3 DNA reads TGTGCCAGCAGTGAGGACAGGTCCACAGATACGCAGTATTTT. Protein: CASSEDRSTDTQYF.

The chain recombines TRBV5-1 with TRBJ2-7; 11 bases are a match to TRBD1. Germline V CDR1 and CDR2: SGHRS, YFSETQ. The V and J ends lost 3 bases and 6 bases, in that order; junction bases with no gene match: 2. The CDR3 sequence is 13 residues long. DNA of the CDR3: TGCGCCAGCAGCTGGACAGGGGGCCTCGAGCAGTACTTC. This encodes CASSWTGGLEQYF.

V gene TRBV7-3 combines with J gene TRBJ1-1; D may be TRBD1 (6 bases). Trimming removed 6 bases from V and 6 bases from J, with 11 bases in between. This CDR3 is built from 12 residues. Germline CDR1 SGHTA, CDR2 FQGTGA. The CDR3 sequence: CASSLGGPEAFF. The CDR3 DNA is TGTGCCAGCAGTTTAGGGGGGCCTGAAGCTTTCTTT. The complete variable domain, with remaining parts taken from reference TRBV7-3 and TRBJ1-1, reads GAGVSQTPSNKVTEKGKYVELRCDPISGHTALYWYRQSLGQGPEFLIYFQGTGAADDSGLPNDRFFAVRPEGSVSTLKIQRTERGDSAVYLCASSLGGPEAFFGQGTRLTVV.

This clone was recorded only once. This rearrangement joins TRBV5-5 to TRBJ2-2, with unresolved D. The germline V and J ends were trimmed by 4 bases and 7 bases, with 8 bases remaining between them. This CDR3 has 12 residues. The V gene's germline CDR1 is SGHKS and CDR2 YYEKEE (reference sequence). The CDR3 here is CASSLYGGELFF. The CDR3 DNA reads as TGTGCCAGCAGCCTATACGGCGGGGAGCTGTTTTTT.

The chain recombines TRBV18 with TRBJ2-7; 12 bases align to TRBD2. The CDR3 has 14 amino acids. Germline CDR1 reads KGHSH; CDR2 reads LQKENI. The V and J ends lost 6 bases and 2 bases, in that order; junction bases with no gene match: 2. CDR3 in DNA: TGTGCCAGCTCGCTAGCGGGAGGGCCCTACGAGCAGTACTTC. Translation gives CASSLAGGPYEQYF.

J is TRBJ1-5 and V is TRBV7-9; D is unclear. The V gene lost 0 bases and the J gene lost 11 bases, with 11 bases spanning the gap. CDR3 length: 13 amino acids. Germline CDR1 reads SEHNR; CDR2 reads FQNEAQ (reference sequence). CDR3 DNA sequence: TGTGCCAGCAGCTTAGCGAGAGATGCGGCCCAGCATTTT. It specifies CASSLARDAAQHF.

This chain joins TRBV5-6 and TRBJ1-2; the D gene is possibly TRBD1 (6 bases). There are 17 residues in the CDR3. Germline loops: CDR1 SGHDT, CDR2 YYEEEE. V was pared by 1 base and J by 4 bases, with 20 bases between. This CDR3 reads CASSLLAPRGAIYGYTF. The DNA for the CDR3 is TGTGCCAGCAGCTTGTTGGCCCCCAGGGGCGCGATCTATGGCTACACCTTC.

This chain links TRBV4-1 with TRBJ1-2; D is uncertain. This CDR3 spans 14 amino acids. Per the germline V gene, CDR1 is MGHRA and CDR2 is YSYEKL. V was shortened by 0 bases and J by 4 bases, with 9 bases between the two germline ends. This CDR3 is CASSQESASYGYTF. The CDR3 DNA sequence: TGCGCCAGCAGCCAAGAGTCCGCGTCCTATGGCTACACCTTC.

DNA of the CDR3: TGTGCCAGTCGCCACGCCCCCACAGATACGCAGTATTTT. Amino acids: CASRHAPTDTQYF. This chain uses TRBV19 with TRBJ2-3; no clear D gene. The CDR3 length is 13 residues. From germline, CDR1 is LNHDA and CDR2 SQIVND (reference sequence). Trimming took off 8 bases at V and 2 bases at J, with 11 bases between the two ends.

The CDR3 sequence: CASSVGWEGGELFF. In DNA, the CDR3 is TGTGCCAGCAGCGTAGGATGGGAGGGCGGGGAGCTGTTTTTT. The V call is TRBV9, the J call TRBJ2-2, with 7 bases lining up with TRBD2. Germline-derived CDR1 and CDR2 are SGDLS and YYNGEE. This CDR3 contains 14 residues. J was trimmed by 7 bases and V by 0 bases; bases with no gene match: 3. The whole variable domain, filled in from reference TRBV9 and TRBJ2-2, reads DSGVTQTPKHLITATGQRVTLRCSPRSGDLSVYWYQQSLDQGLQFLIQYYNGEERAKGNILERFSAQQFPDLHSELNLSSLELGDSALYFCASSVGWEGGELFFGEGSRLTVL.

The V and J genes are TRBV6-6 and TRBJ1-1; 12 nucleotides agree with TRBD1. CDR1 is MNHNY, CDR2 SVGAGI, per germline (reference sequence). Losses at the gene ends were 6 bases for V and 10 bases for J; bases not matched to a gene: 9. The CDR3 has 14 residues. This CDR3 is CASSHGGQGAGAFF. CDR3 in DNA: TGTGCCAGCAGCCACGGGGGACAGGGGGCTGGAGCTTTCTTT.

The V gene is TRBV6-6, the J gene TRBJ2-5; D remains unclear. The CDR3 totals 11 residues. CDR1 and CDR2 from the germline V gene are MNHNY and SVGAGI (reference sequence). The V end lost 7 bases, the J end lost 3 bases, and 6 bases lay between the germline ends. The CDR3: CASKKEETQYF. CDR3 sequence (DNA): TGTGCCAGCAAGAAAGAAGAGACCCAGTACTTC.

The chain uses TRBV5-1 and TRBJ2-3; possible D gene TRBD2, 6 bases. In germline, CDR1 is SGHRS, CDR2 YFSETQ. V was pared by 1 base and J by 2 bases, with 14 bases between. The CDR3 spans 16 residues. The chain's CDR3 is CASSLSAGGTTDTQYF. As DNA, the CDR3 is TGCGCCAGCAGCTTGAGCGCAGGCGGGACCACAGATACGCAGTATTTT.

The gene calls are TRBV27 and TRBJ2-5, with TRBD2 matching 8 bases. The end of the DNA fits TRBJ2-7 better, so the J call may be wrong. This CDR3 contains 17 residues. Germline CDR1 MNHEY, CDR2 SMNVEV (reference sequence). The CDR3 sequence is CASSLRSGGQSSYEQYF. The CDR3 DNA reads as TGTGCCAGCAGTTTACGCTCGGGGGGGCAAAGCTCCTACGAGCAGTACTTC.

The chain combines TRBV7-9 with TRBJ1-4; D possibly corresponds to TRBD1 (6 bases). The CDR3 spans 15 residues. The ends were cut back, 4 bases at V and 9 bases at J, with 18 bases in the middle. The germline CDR1 and CDR2 sequences are SEHNR and FQNEAQ (reference sequence). The CDR3 DNA follows: TGTGCCAGCAGCTCAGGACAGCCCTTAATGAAAAAACTGTTTTTT. The encoded protein is CASSSGQPLMKKLFF. The entire variable domain, with the rest obtained from reference TRBV7-9 and TRBJ1-4, is as follows: DTGVSQNPRHKITKRGQNVTFRCDPISEHNRLYWYRQTLGQGPEFLTYFQNEAQLEKSRLLSDRFSAERPKGSFSTLEIQRTEQGDSAMYLCASSSGQPLMKKLFFGSGTQLSVL.

This chain links TRBV28 with TRBJ2-7; 9 positions match TRBD1. CDR1 is MDHEN and CDR2 is SYDVKM in the germline V gene. This CDR3 region has 14 residues. V lost 5 bases to trimming and J lost 5 bases; unmatched junction nucleotides: 7. DNA for the CDR3: TGTGCCAGCAGTCCCGGACAGGGGCCGAACGAGCAGTACTTC. It codes for CASSPGQGPNEQYF.

The V call is TRBV5-1, the J call TRBJ1-3; 9 nucleotides match TRBD1. Germline V CDR1 and CDR2: SGHRS, YFSETQ. CDR3 length: 17 residues. The V gene end was trimmed by 1 base and the J gene end by 1 base; junction bases not matched to a gene: 6. The CDR3 nucleotides read TGCGCCAGCAGCTTGTCTTGGACAGGGGCTTCTGGAAACACCATATATTTT. Amino acid sequence: CASSLSWTGASGNTIYF.

This clone was counted once. DNA of the CDR3: TGTGCCAGCCAGAGATATAGCGGAACCTACAATGAGCAGTTCTTC. Residues: CASQRYSGTYNEQFF. The V gene is TRBV11-2, the J gene TRBJ2-1, with D perhaps matching TRBD2 (6 bases). Germline CDR1 and CDR2: SGHAT and FQNNGV. CDR3 length: 15 amino acids. Deletions cut 8 bases from V and 2 bases from J, with 16 bases between.

The chain is built from TRBV11-1 and TRBJ1-3; D remains unclear. Trimming took 1 base from V and 0 from J, leaving 7 bases between them. The CDR3 spans 15 residues. CDR1 and CDR2 from the germline V gene are SGHAT and FQDESV (reference sequence). The CDR3 sequence is CASSLVGPSGNTIYF. CDR3 nucleotides: TGTGCCAGCAGCTTAGTTGGCCCCTCTGGAAACACCATATATTTT.

The V and J genes are TRBV1 and TRBJ2-1; the D segment call TRBD2 is taken from the table without a DNA check. TRBV1 is a recognized pseudogene. The CDR3 runs 16 residues. DNA of the CDR3: TGCACCAGCAGCCAAGGGTCTAGCGGGAGACCCAATGAGCAGTTCTTC. Protein: CTSSQGSSGRPNEQFF.

The chain joins TRBV4-3 to TRBJ2-5, with 9 nucleotides matching TRBD2. This CDR3 region has 16 residues. Unmatched junction bases numbered 7, after V lost 0 bases and J lost 5 bases. Germline V gene data show CDR1 as LGHNA and CDR2 as YSLEER. CDR3 coding DNA: TGCGCCAGCAGCCAAGATCTAGCGGGGCCGGGGGAGACCCAGTACTTC. Its translation: CASSQDLAGPGETQYF.